The sequence of this T cell receptor (beta chain) was determined in a study of post-analysis software for immune sequencing data. Whole-study findings and limits: The five TRBV segments detected at higher frequency in patients than in controls included TRBV5-6, TRBV5-1 and TRBV20-1.

A word on this clonotype: Antigen specificity is unknown.

CDR1 is KGHSH and CDR2 is LQKENI in the germline V gene. There are 14 residues in the CDR3. The V and J ends lost 8 bases and 13 bases respectively, with 24 bases between them. Unique molecular identifiers were carried by the TCR beta cDNA libraries. TCRdb re-called the PCR reads through MiXCR, storing one row per CDR3 protein. The table shows hundreds of thousands of distinct CDR3 sequences, with about 53% occurring only once. The sequence was collected from a girl aged 5-17 years with multiple sclerosis. The sequenced sample was blood. The V gene is TRBV18, the J gene TRBJ2-4, with TRBD2 as a possible D gene (6 bases). CDR3 residues: CASAPSGRYNEQYF. The CDR3, as DNA: TGTGCCAGCGCCCCGAGCGGGCGATACAATGAGCAGTACTTC.